Listed here are 11 T cell receptor beta chains from one sample, sequenced in a study of blood T cell repertoires in COVID-19. TCRdb keeps only in-frame clones here, not all; method: immunoSEQ multiplex PCR. The repertoire holds approximately 250,000 clones, with around 88% as singletons. What was sequenced was PBMCs or T cells enriched from blood (not recorded which). The receptors shown here come from a woman aged 40 to 49 with acute COVID-19.

J is TRBJ2-3 and V is TRBV6-5; 11 bases are a match to TRBD1. The CDR3 has 15 amino acids. Germline lookup yields CDR1 MNHEY and CDR2 SVGAGI. V dropped 4 bases and J dropped 1; count of bases not matched to a gene: 1. The CDR3 DNA reads as TGTGCCAGCAGTTGGGGACAGGGGGGCACAGATACGCAGTATTTT. It codes for CASSWGQGGTDTQYF.

This clone was picked up one time. The chain couples TRBV28 to TRBJ2-7, with TRBD2 identical over 11 bases. Germline V gene sequence: CDR1 MDHEN, CDR2 SYDVKM. The CDR3 has 17 amino acids. V trimming: 6 bases; J trimming: 7 bases; junction bases outside the gene matches: 17. The CDR3 sequence is CASSQYSGRAFDGEQYF. The CDR3 nucleotides are TGTGCCAGCAGCCAATATAGCGGGAGGGCCTTTGACGGGGAGCAGTACTTC.

The V gene is TRBV27, the J gene TRBJ1-4, with D possibly TRBD1 on 6 matching bases. Germline CDR1 and CDR2: MNHEY and SMNVEV (reference sequence). The CDR3 sequence is 14 residues long. V lost 4 bases to trimming and J lost 5 bases, with 11 bases between them. This chain's CDR3 is CASSSWDKNEKLFF. The CDR3 bases are TGTGCCAGCAGTTCATGGGACAAGAATGAAAAACTGTTTTTT.

The chain has TRBV2 and TRBJ1-3, with D possibly matching TRBD1 (6 bases). V was shortened by 5 bases and J by 0 bases, with 11 bases between the two germline ends. Germline CDR1 SNHLY, CDR2 FYNNEI. The CDR3 sequence is 15 residues long. This chain's CDR3 is CASSSGAPSGNTIYF. The CDR3 DNA reads TGTGCCAGCAGTTCAGGGGCCCCCTCTGGAAACACCATATATTTT.

The rearrangement links TRBV4-1 to TRBJ1-3; 12 bases line up with TRBD1. The CDR3 covers 17 residues. Trimming at V came to 4 bases and at J to 3 bases, leaving 7 bases not matched to a gene. Germline CDR1 MGHRA, CDR2 YSYEKL. The CDR3 region has the DNA TGCGCCAGCAGCCTTGGGACAGGGGGCCTCATTGGAAACACCATATATTTT. Translation gives CASSLGTGGLIGNTIYF.

The chain uses TRBV19 and TRBJ2-1; 10 bases align to TRBD2. From germline, CDR1 is LNHDA and CDR2 SQIVND (reference sequence). This CDR3 is 15 amino acids long. Unmatched junction bases numbered 4, after V lost 5 bases and J lost 3 bases. CDR3 amino acids: CASSPGTSVYNEQFF. The CDR3 DNA sequence: TGTGCCAGTAGTCCGGGGACTAGCGTCTACAATGAGCAGTTCTTC. Full variable domain (missing parts from reference TRBV19 and TRBJ2-1): DGGITQSPKYLFRKEGQNVTLSCEQNLNHDAMYWYRQDPGQGLRLIYYSQIVNDFQKGDIAEGYSVSREKKESFPLTVTSAQKNPTAFYLCASSPGTSVYNEQFFGPGTRLTVL.

The chain carries TRBV15 and TRBJ1-2; the match to TRBD1 covers 8 bases. This CDR3 has 13 amino acids. After removal of 8 bases from V and 2 bases from J, the junction contained 4 bases not matched to a gene. Germline CDR1 LNHNV, CDR2 YYDKDF (reference sequence). CDR3 sequence: CATSGGFNYGYTF. CDR3 bases: TGTGCCACCTCAGGGGGCTTCAACTATGGCTACACCTTC.

Of note for this clone: Other DNA sequences in the sample encode the same CDR3. The rearrangement links TRBV19 to TRBJ1-2; D may be TRBD1 (6 bases). V shed 2 bases and J shed 8 bases, with 12 bases lying between them. Germline V gives CDR1 LNHDA, CDR2 SQIVND (reference sequence). The CDR3 sequence is 13 residues long. The CDR3 spells CASSIRGAGGYTF. Here the CDR3 DNA reads TGTGCCAGTAGTATACGGGGGGCGGGCGGCTACACCTTC.

The chain combines TRBV28 with TRBJ1-4; TRBD1 agrees at 9 bases. V shed 1 base, J shed 7 bases, and the junction held 4 bases outside the gene matches. Germline V gene sequence: CDR1 MDHEN, CDR2 SYDVKM. The length of the CDR3 is 15 residues. CDR3 region: CASSLSGTGREKLFF. CDR3 DNA sequence: TGTGCCAGCAGTTTATCCGGGACAGGGCGTGAAAAACTGTTTTTT.

About this clone: Other DNA sequences within the sample encode an identical CDR3. This chain connects TRBV5-1 to TRBJ2-5, with D uncertain. V lost 3 bases, J lost 2 bases, and 2 bases lay in between. The CDR3 extends over 11 amino acids. Germline values: CDR1 SGHRS, CDR2 YFSETQ. The CDR3 sequence is CASSSQETQYF. CDR3 in DNA: TGCGCCAGCAGCTCACAAGAGACCCAGTACTTC.

The rearrangement uses TRBV27 and TRBJ1-4; the match to TRBD1 covers 10 bases. Germline CDR1 MNHEY, CDR2 SMNVEV (reference sequence). Trimming at V came to 8 bases and at J to 0 bases, leaving 6 bases not matched to a gene. The CDR3 sequence is 16 residues long. The CDR3 reads CASAGQGPSTNEKLFF. The CDR3 DNA is TGTGCCAGCGCGGGACAGGGGCCTTCAACTAATGAAAAACTGTTTTTT. The full variable domain, with the rest looked up from reference TRBV27 and TRBJ1-4, is EAQVTQNPRYLITVTGKKLTVTCSQNMNHEYMSWYRQDPGLGLRQIYYSMNVEVTDKGDVPEGYKVSRKEKRNFPLILESPSPNQTSLYFCASAGQGPSTNEKLFFGSGTQLSVL.